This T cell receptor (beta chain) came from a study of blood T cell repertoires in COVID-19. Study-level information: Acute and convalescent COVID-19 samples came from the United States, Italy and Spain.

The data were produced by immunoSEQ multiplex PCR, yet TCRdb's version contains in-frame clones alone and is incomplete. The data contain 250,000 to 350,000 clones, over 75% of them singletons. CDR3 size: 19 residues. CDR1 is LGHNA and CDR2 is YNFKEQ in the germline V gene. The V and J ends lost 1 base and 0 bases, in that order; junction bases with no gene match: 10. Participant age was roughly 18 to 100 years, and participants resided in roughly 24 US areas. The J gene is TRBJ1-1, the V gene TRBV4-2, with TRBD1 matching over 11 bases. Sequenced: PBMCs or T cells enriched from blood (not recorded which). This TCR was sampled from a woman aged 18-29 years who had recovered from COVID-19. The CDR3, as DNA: TGTGCCAGCAGCCAAGTGATGTACGGGACAGGGGGTTTGAACACTGAAGCTTTCTTT. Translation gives CASSQVMYGTGGLNTEAFF.